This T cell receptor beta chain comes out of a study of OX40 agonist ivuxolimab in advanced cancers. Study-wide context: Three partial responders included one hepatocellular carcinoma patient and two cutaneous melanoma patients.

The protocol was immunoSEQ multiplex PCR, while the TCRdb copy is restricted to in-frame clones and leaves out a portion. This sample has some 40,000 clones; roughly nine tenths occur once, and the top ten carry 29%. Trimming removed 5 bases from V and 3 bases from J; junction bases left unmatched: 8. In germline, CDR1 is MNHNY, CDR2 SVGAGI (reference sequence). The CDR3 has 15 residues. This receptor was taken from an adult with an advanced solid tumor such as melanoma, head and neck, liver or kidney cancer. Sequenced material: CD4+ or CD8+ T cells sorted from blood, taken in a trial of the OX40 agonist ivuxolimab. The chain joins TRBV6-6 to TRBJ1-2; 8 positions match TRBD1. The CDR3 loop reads CASSTGDRMDYGYTF. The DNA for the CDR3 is TGTGCCAGCAGTACCGGGGACAGGATGGACTATGGCTACACCTTC.